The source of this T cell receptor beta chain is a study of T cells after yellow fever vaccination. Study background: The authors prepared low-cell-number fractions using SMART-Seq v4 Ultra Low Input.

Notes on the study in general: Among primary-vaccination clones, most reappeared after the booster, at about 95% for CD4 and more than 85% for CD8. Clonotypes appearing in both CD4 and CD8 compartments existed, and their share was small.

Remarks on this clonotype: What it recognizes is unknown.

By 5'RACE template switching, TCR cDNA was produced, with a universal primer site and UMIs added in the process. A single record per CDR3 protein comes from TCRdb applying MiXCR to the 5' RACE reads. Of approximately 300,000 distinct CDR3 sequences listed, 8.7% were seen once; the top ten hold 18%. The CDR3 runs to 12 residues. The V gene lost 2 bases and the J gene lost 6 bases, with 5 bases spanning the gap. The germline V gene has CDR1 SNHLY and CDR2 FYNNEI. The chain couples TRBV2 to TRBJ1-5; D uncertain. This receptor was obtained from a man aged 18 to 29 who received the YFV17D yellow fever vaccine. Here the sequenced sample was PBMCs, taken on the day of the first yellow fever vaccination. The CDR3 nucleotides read TGTGCCAGCAGTGAATATGGTCAGCCCCAGCATTTT. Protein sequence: CASSEYGQPQHF.